The 22 T cell receptor beta chains below were found in one sample sequenced in a study of blood T cell repertoires in COVID-19. Using immunoSEQ multiplex PCR, the repertoire was profiled, and TCRdb retains in-frame clones only, with some absent. The table has roughly 100,000 clones, 87% seen once; the top ten hold under 2.5%. The sample taken for sequencing was peripheral blood. These receptor sequences come from a man aged 50 to 60 with active COVID-19.

The chain is built from TRBV24-1 and TRBJ1-1, with TRBD1 identical over 7 bases. CDR1 and CDR2 from the germline V gene are KGHDR and SFDVKD. The CDR3 is made up of 16 amino acids. V lost 8 bases and J lost 4; bases outside the gene matches: 15. The CDR3 bases are TGTGCCACCATCCAAGATTGGGCAGGGGGGCGCACTGAAGCTTTCTTT. The encoded protein is CATIQDWAGGRTEAFF.

J is TRBJ1-3 and V is TRBV18; D might be TRBD1 (5 bases). The CDR3 has 16 residues. Germline assignment: CDR1 KGHSH and CDR2 LQKENI. V was shortened by 4 bases and J by 0 bases, with 13 bases between the two germline ends. The CDR3 is CASSLRQSFSGNTIYF. The CDR3 coding sequence is TGTGCCAGCTCACTACGACAGTCCTTCTCTGGAAACACCATATATTTT.

The chain combines TRBV5-6 with TRBJ1-2; D not certain. From germline, CDR1 is SGHDT and CDR2 YYEEEE. The CDR3 has 13 residues. Trimming removed 3 bases from V and 4 bases from J, with 10 bases in between. As DNA, the CDR3 is TGTGCCAGCAGCTCGGACTCTTTCTATGGCTACACCTTC. Translation gives CASSSDSFYGYTF.

This clone came up a few times. V and J are TRBV27 and TRBJ2-7; 7 bases fit TRBD1. Germline CDR1 is MNHEY and CDR2 is SMNVEV (reference sequence). After removal of 6 bases from V and 3 bases from J, the junction contained 11 bases not matched to a gene. CDR3 length equals 15 residues. Here the CDR3 reads CASRTLPGTDYEQYF. CDR3 DNA: TGTGCCAGCAGGACCCTGCCTGGGACAGACTACGAGCAGTACTTC.

DNA of the CDR3: TGTGCCAGCAGCCACGGGACTAGCGGGGAGACCCAGTACTTC. Amino acid sequence: CASSHGTSGETQYF. The gene calls are TRBV5-4 and TRBJ2-5, with TRBD2 matching 12 bases. J was trimmed by 5 bases and V by 4 bases; bases with no gene match: 3. The CDR3 is 14 residues long. The germline CDR1 and CDR2 sequences are SGHNT and YYREEE (reference sequence).

The V call is TRBV1, the J call TRBJ2-7; the table's TRBD2 call for D was not verified on the DNA. TRBV1 corresponds to a pseudogene. CDR3 length: 14 residues. Written as DNA, the CDR3 is TGCACCAGCAGAACCCTAGCGGGGCACGAAAAGCAGTACTTC. As protein: CTSRTLAGHEKQYF.

This clone was detected once. The chain recombines TRBV9 with TRBJ2-2; possible D gene TRBD2, 6 bases. Germline V CDR1 and CDR2: SGDLS, YYNGEE. CDR3 length: 16 amino acids. Trimming shortened V by 5 bases and J by 0 bases, and 14 bases separated the two germline ends. CDR3 bases: TGTGCCAGCAGAAGAACCGGGACTTCGAACACCGGGGAGCTGTTTTTT. It specifies CASRRTGTSNTGELFF.

CDR3 nucleotides: TGTGCCAGCAGAAGCCCTGATACGCAGTATTTT. Translating gives CASRSPDTQYF. This rearrangement joins TRBV3-1 (or the pseudogene TRBV3-2) to TRBJ2-3; no clear D. V lost 6 bases, J lost 6 bases, and 7 bases lay in between. The germline CDR1 and CDR2 sequences are LGHDT and YNNKEL (reference sequence). CDR3 length equals 11 residues.

The chain links TRBV6-5 to TRBJ1-1; TRBD1 might be the D (6 bases). This CDR3 has 13 amino acids. V lost 2 bases to trimming and J lost 9 bases, with 13 bases between them. Germline lookup yields CDR1 MNHEY and CDR2 SVGAGI. In DNA, the CDR3 is TGTGCCAGCAGTTACGCGGGGGGCAAGAAAGCTTTCTTT. It specifies CASSYAGGKKAFF.

The V gene is TRBV4-3, the J gene TRBJ2-3; 7 bases fit TRBD1. CDR3 length equals 15 residues. Germline loops: CDR1 LGHNA, CDR2 YSLEER. The junction had 10 bases not matched to a gene; V was cut back by 4 bases and J by 6 bases. CDR3 protein: CASSPRGSGSDTQYF. The CDR3 coding sequence is TGCGCCAGCAGCCCCAGGGGGTCAGGGTCCGATACGCAGTATTTT.

The V and J genes are TRBV7-6 and TRBJ2-5; 11 positions agree with TRBD2. The J segment lost 5 bases and the V segment lost 4 bases, leaving 3 bases of the junction unmatched. The CDR3 is made up of 14 amino acids. CDR1 is SGHVS and CDR2 is FNYEAQ in the germline V gene. CDR3 sequence: CASSSLAGVETQYF. CDR3 bases: TGTGCCAGCAGCTCACTAGCGGGGGTGGAGACCCAGTACTTC.

The rearrangement links TRBV11-2 to TRBJ1-1; D not resolved. The CDR3 spans 13 residues. V shed 6 bases and J shed 5 bases, with 13 bases lying between them. Germline CDR1 and CDR2: SGHAT and FQNNGV. The CDR3 region is CASRYGLVTEAFF. DNA of the CDR3: TGTGCCAGCAGATACGGACTGGTAACTGAAGCTTTCTTT.

This chain links TRBV2 with TRBJ2-2; 9 bases are shared with TRBD2. J was trimmed by 1 base and V by 6 bases; bases with no gene match: 6. Per the germline V gene, CDR1 is SNHLY and CDR2 is FYNNEI. The CDR3 has 16 amino acids. Here the CDR3 DNA reads TGTGCCAGCAGCCTCCGTAGCGGGGGGAACACCGGGGAGCTGTTTTTT. This translates into CASSLRSGGNTGELFF. The full variable domain, with the rest looked up from reference TRBV2 and TRBJ2-2, is EPEVTQTPSHQVTQMGQEVILRCVPISNHLYFYWYRQILGQKVEFLVSFYNNEISEKSEIFDDQFSVERPDGSNFTLKIRSTKLEDSAMYFCASSLRSGGNTGELFFGEGSRLTVL.

This chain uses TRBV5-1 with TRBJ2-5, with D possibly matching TRBD2 (6 bases). Germline CDR1 SGHRS, CDR2 YFSETQ. The CDR3 consists of 15 residues. Trimming left V 0 bases short and J 2 bases short, with 11 bases between. This chain's CDR3 is CASSLVGTPQETQYF. The CDR3 coding sequence is TGCGCCAGCAGCTTGGTGGGGACTCCTCAAGAGACCCAGTACTTC.

The CDR3 protein is CASSKQTSNQPQHF. CDR3 in DNA: TGTGCCAGCAGTAAACAGACTAGCAATCAGCCCCAGCATTTT. This chain uses TRBV27 with TRBJ1-5; D gene unclear. In germline, CDR1 is MNHEY, CDR2 SMNVEV (reference sequence). This CDR3 is built from 14 residues. V shed 5 bases and J shed 0 bases, with 8 bases lying between them.

This sequence joins TRBV21-1 and TRBJ1-1; no DNA check was done on the table's D call, TRBD1. TRBV21-1 is a documented pseudogene. This CDR3 comprises 15 residues. The CDR3, as DNA: TGTGCCAGCAGCAAAGGGGACAGAATTTACACTGAAGCTTTCTTT. Translated: CASSKGDRIYTEAFF.

The chain couples TRBV5-1 to TRBJ1-1, with TRBD1 identical over 11 bases. After removal of 3 bases from V and 1 base from J, the junction contained 5 bases not matched to a gene. The CDR3 has 16 amino acids. In germline, CDR1 is SGHRS, CDR2 YFSETQ. CDR3: CASSWWTGGQNTEAFF. The DNA of the CDR3 is TGCGCCAGCAGCTGGTGGACAGGGGGCCAGAACACTGAAGCTTTCTTT.

The rearrangement joins TRBV6-5 to TRBJ1-2, with D unresolved. CDR1 and CDR2 (germline): MNHEY, SVGAGI. V was pared by 5 bases and J by 8 bases, with 18 bases between. The length of the CDR3 is 14 residues. The CDR3 here is CASSRTAKAGGYTF. The CDR3 DNA sequence: TGTGCCAGCAGTCGAACAGCTAAGGCTGGCGGCTACACCTTC.

The chain recombines TRBV11-2 with TRBJ1-6, with D perhaps matching TRBD1 (6 bases). This CDR3 comprises 16 residues. Germline CDR1 reads SGHAT; CDR2 reads FQNNGV. V was cut by 1 base and J by 6 bases, with 13 bases left in between. This CDR3 reads CASSLVVVRGNSPLHF. CDR3 nucleotides: TGTGCCAGCAGCTTAGTAGTTGTCAGGGGTAATTCACCCCTCCACTTT.

The rearrangement links TRBV4-1 to TRBJ1-5; 7 nucleotides agree with TRBD1. There are 15 residues in the CDR3. In germline, CDR1 is MGHRA, CDR2 YSYEKL. V lost 4 bases and J lost 0; bases outside the gene matches: 3. The CDR3 protein is CASSRTGASNQPQHF. CDR3 DNA sequence: TGCGCCAGCAGCCGTACAGGGGCTAGCAATCAGCCCCAGCATTTT.

The CDR3 DNA is TGCGCCAGCAGCTCCCTCGGGGGGGACAGAGCCTACGAGCAGTACTTC. It translates to CASSSLGGDRAYEQYF. The chain employs TRBV5-1 and TRBJ2-7; D is perhaps TRBD2 (8 bases). Trimming left V 3 bases short and J 2 bases short, with 18 bases between. The CDR3 runs 16 residues. Germline CDR1 reads SGHRS; CDR2 reads YFSETQ.

About this clone itself: At the DNA level, this CDR3 is encoded by other sequences in the same sample as well. CDR3 protein: CASRPGTFSEAFF. CDR3 sequence (DNA): TGTGCCAGCAGGCCCGGGACATTTTCTGAAGCTTTCTTT. The chain joins TRBV6-5 to TRBJ1-1, with D tentatively TRBD1 (6 bases). V was pared by 6 bases and J by 6 bases, with 14 bases between. CDR1 is MNHEY and CDR2 is SVGAGI in the germline V gene. The length of the CDR3 is 13 residues.